This entry describes one T cell receptor (beta chain). Its target is unknown. Data came from immunoSEQ multiplex PCR; TCRdb stores just in-frame clones and leaves some out. The sample holds about 68,000 clones, around 73% seen once. The CDR3 sequence is 14 residues long. V lost 6 bases to trimming and J lost 4 bases, with 13 bases between them. Germline CDR1 SGHRS, CDR2 YFSETQ. The sample comes from a study of PD-1 blockade in mismatch repair-deficient tumors. Looking at the study overall: Patients had approximately 11 mismatch repair-deficient cancer types and were previously treated and progressing. Findings of the study overall: After pembrolizumab, tumor-resident clones rose rapidly, then generally contracted before radiologic responses.

Mismatch repair deficiency was confirmed in all patients, by PCR or immunohistochemistry. TCRs were sequenced from a few patients responding to pembrolizumab. Specimen: peripheral blood, collected 2 weeks after starting pembrolizumab. V gene TRBV5-1 combines with J gene TRBJ2-2, with D perhaps matching TRBD2 (6 bases). The sequence was collected from an adult with mismatch repair-deficient cancer. CDR3 coding DNA: TGCGCCAGCAACAAGGGCGGGGTCACCGGGGAGCTGTTTTTT. Translation: CASNKGGVTGELFF.